A single sample is the source of the 3 T cell receptor beta chains below, sequenced in a study of T cells in narcolepsy. Sequencing used immunoSEQ multiplex PCR; TCRdb keeps in-frame clones, though not all of them. The table lists some 34,000 clones, approximately 87% of them singletons. The material sequenced was CD45RA- memory CD4+ T cells from PBMCs. These receptors were collected from a human donor with narcolepsy.

V and J are TRBV30 and TRBJ1-3; D is undetermined. The length of the CDR3 is 14 residues. Germline CDR1 is GTSNPN and CDR2 is SVGIG (reference sequence). V was clipped by 4 bases and J by 2 bases, with 12 bases between them. CDR3 residues: CAWMNGVAGNTIYF. CDR3 in DNA: TGTGCCTGGATGAATGGAGTAGCTGGAAACACCATATATTTT.

The chain links TRBV7-8 to TRBJ1-1; maybe TRBD1 (6 bases). Trimming took 1 base from V and 7 from J, leaving 13 bases between them. Germline CDR1 SGHVS, CDR2 FQNEAQ. The CDR3 runs to 14 residues. The CDR3 DNA follows: TGTGCCAGCAGCTTAGGGGACATCGGCTATGAAGCTTTCTTT. Its protein is CASSLGDIGYEAFF.

The V call is TRBV19, the J call TRBJ1-2; D is uncertain. This CDR3 is built from 13 residues. V dropped 7 bases and J dropped 4 bases, with 13 bases sitting between them. CDR1 LNHDA and CDR2 SQIVND come from the germline V gene (reference sequence). The DNA for the CDR3 is TGTGCCAGTACCCGGGGAGGGCTCTATGGCTACACCTTC. Its translation: CASTRGGLYGYTF.